This TCR beta chain was profiled in a study of T cells after posttransplantation cyclophosphamide. Study findings and constraints: Tissue-infiltrating T cells from skin or gut overlapped little with blood T cells. Donor-recipient repertoire similarity was low at 1-2 months, rising over year one. Recipient CMV seropositivity and CMV reactivation strongly tracked TRB clonality.

Peripheral blood was collected from the related graft donor on the marrow donation day. Only a few counts were recorded for this clone. Its antigen is as yet unknown. This table comes from immunoSEQ multiplex PCR, and its TCRdb copy is limited to in-frame clones, with some not included. The table has about 28,000 clones, just over 85% seen once. This CDR3 is 14 amino acids long. J lost 2 bases, V lost 4 bases, and 4 bases had no gene match. Germline assignment: CDR1 LNHNV and CDR2 YYDKDF (reference sequence). The gene calls are TRBV15 and TRBJ2-7; TRBD2 matches 8 bases. The sequenced sample was PBMCs. The TCR was taken from a man aged 50 to 60. The CDR3 coding sequence is TGTGCCACCAGCACACTAGCGGTGCCCTACGAGCAGTACTTC. It yields the protein CATSTLAVPYEQYF. Full variable domain (outside the CDR3, taken from reference TRBV15 and TRBJ2-7): DAMVIQNPRYQVTQFGKPVTLSCSQTLNHNVMYWYQQKSSQAPKLLFHYYDKDFNNEADTPDNFQSRRPNTSFCFLDIRSPGLGDTAMYLCATSTLAVPYEQYFGPGTRLTVT.